The source of this T cell receptor (beta chain) is a study of T cell responses to AZD1222 COVID-19 vaccine. The length of the CDR3 is 13 residues. V lost 3 bases, J lost 6 bases, and 6 bases stayed unmatched. The germline V gene has CDR1 GTSNPN and CDR2 SVGIG (reference sequence). Comments on this clone: Antigen: not known.

Data came from immunoSEQ multiplex PCR; TCRdb stores just in-frame clones and leaves some out. The table records about 150,000 clones, more than 90% of them present only once. Overall study findings and caveats: Recipients of AZD1222 seropositive at baseline numbered only 5 to 7. Regions 160-218 and 743-854 held dominance among vaccine-associated CD4 TCRs, which spanned spike. Nearly half of spike-specific TCRs reportedly go after variant regions that carry no mutations. Repertoire samples came only from after the peak T cell response.

The clonotype was recovered from an adult who received the AZD1222 COVID-19 vaccine. The J gene is TRBJ1-2, the V gene TRBV30; TRBD1 matches 8 bases. The input for sequencing was peripheral blood, taken 28 days after the second AZD1222 dose. The CDR3 DNA reads as TGTGCCTGGAGGACAGGGGCGTGGGATGGCTACACCTTC. Its translation: CAWRTGAWDGYTF.